This T cell receptor (beta chain) was captured in a study of sequential checkpoint blockade in melanoma. Study details: First-line arms were nivolumab then ipilimumab, or the reverse, randomized 1:1. Each arm's sequence ended with maintenance nivolumab.

Documented treatment: randomized to nivolumab then ipilimumab (arm A) or the reverse (arm B). DNA-damaging chemotherapy had not been given to any patient beforehand. Sorted cells were live CD3+CD8+, lacking CD19 and CD56, from PBMCs. Assay used: immunoSEQ multiplex PCR; TCRdb lists only in-frame clones, some missing. The sample records over 25,000 clones, approximately 80% being singletons. The CDR3 consists of 17 residues. V was clipped by 0 bases and J by 4 bases; unmatched bases: 9. The germline CDR1 and CDR2 sequences are SGHRS and YFSETQ. The sample consisted of CD8+ T cells sorted from blood (inferred from file names), taken from a patient given nivolumab and ipilimumab in sequence. This clonotype was obtained from a human donor with melanoma. This chain connects TRBV5-1 to TRBJ2-3; 9 bases fit TRBD1. The chain's CDR3 is CASSLEGQGGTSDTQYF. As DNA, the CDR3 is TGCGCCAGCAGCTTGGAGGGACAGGGTGGGACCTCAGATACGCAGTATTTT.